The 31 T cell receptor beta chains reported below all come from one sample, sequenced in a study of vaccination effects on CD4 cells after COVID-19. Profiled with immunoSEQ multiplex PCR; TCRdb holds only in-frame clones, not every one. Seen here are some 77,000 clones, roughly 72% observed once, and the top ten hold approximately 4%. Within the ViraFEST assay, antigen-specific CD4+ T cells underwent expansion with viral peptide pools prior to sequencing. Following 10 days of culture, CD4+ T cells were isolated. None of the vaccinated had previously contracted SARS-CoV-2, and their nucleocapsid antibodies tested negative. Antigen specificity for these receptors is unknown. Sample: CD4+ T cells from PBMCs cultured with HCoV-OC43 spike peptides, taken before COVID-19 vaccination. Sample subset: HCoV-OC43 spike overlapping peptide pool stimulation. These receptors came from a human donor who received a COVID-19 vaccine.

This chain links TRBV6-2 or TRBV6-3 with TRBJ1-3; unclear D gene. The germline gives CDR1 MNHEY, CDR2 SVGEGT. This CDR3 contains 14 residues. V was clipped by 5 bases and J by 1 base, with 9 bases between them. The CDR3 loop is CASSPTGSGNTIYF. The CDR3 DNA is TGTGCCAGCAGTCCGACGGGGTCTGGAAACACCATATATTTT.

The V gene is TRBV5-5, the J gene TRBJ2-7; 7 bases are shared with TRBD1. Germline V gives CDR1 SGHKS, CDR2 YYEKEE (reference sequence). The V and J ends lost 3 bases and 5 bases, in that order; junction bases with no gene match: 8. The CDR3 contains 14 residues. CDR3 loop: CASSSMTGPDEQYV. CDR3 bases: TGTGCCAGCAGCTCGATGACAGGGCCCGACGAGCAGTACGTC.

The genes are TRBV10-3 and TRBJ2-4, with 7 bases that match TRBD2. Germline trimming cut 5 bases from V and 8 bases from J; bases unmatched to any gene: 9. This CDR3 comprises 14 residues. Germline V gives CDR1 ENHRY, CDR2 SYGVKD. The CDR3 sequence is CAISSSGVGDIQYF. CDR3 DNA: TGTGCCATCAGTTCCAGCGGGGTTGGGGACATTCAGTACTTC.

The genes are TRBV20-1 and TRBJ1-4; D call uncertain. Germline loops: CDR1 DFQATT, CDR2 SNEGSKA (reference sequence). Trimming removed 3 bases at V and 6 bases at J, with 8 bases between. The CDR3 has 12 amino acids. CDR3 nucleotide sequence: TGCAGTGCTAGTGCATCATATGAAAAACTGTTTTTT. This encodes CSASASYEKLFF.

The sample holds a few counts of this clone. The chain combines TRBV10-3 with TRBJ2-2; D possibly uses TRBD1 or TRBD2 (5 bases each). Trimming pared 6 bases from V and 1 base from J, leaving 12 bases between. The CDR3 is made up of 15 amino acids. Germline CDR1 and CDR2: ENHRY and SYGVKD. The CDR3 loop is CAIRQQDLNTGELFF. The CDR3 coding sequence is TGTGCCATCAGGCAACAGGACTTGAACACCGGGGAGCTGTTTTTT.

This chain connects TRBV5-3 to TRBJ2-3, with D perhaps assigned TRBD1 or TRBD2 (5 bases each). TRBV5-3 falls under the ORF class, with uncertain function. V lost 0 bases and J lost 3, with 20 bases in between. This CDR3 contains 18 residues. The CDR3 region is CARSLGPGLITGTDTQYF. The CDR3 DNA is TGTGCCAGAAGCTTGGGGCCAGGGCTGATAACGGGGACAGATACGCAGTATTTT.

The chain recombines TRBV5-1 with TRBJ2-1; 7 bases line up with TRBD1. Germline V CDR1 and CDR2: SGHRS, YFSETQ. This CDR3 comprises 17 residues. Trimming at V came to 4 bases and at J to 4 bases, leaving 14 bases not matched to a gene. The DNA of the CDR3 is TGCGCCAGCAGCCCGATACCAACAGGGGCCGAATACAATGAGCAGTTCTTC. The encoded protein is CASSPIPTGAEYNEQFF.

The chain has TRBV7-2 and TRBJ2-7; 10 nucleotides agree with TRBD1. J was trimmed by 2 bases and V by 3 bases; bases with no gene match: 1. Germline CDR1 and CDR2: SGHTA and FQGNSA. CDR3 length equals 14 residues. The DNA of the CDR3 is TGTGCCAGCAGCTTCGACAGGGGGCCCTACGAGCAGTACGTC. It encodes CASSFDRGPYEQYV.

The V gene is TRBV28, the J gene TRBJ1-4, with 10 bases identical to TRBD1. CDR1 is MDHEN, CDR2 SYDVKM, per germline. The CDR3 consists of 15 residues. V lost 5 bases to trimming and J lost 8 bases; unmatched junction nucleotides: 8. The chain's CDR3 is CASSVIGTGDEKLFF. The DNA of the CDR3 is TGTGCCAGCAGTGTAATCGGGACAGGGGACGAAAAACTGTTTTTT.

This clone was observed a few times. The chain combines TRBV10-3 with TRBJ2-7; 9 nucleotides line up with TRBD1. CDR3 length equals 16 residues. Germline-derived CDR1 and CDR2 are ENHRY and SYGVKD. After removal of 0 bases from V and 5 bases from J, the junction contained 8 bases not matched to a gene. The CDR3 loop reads CAISESRGQGFHEQYV. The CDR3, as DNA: TGTGCCATCAGTGAGTCGAGAGGACAGGGGTTCCACGAGCAGTACGTC.

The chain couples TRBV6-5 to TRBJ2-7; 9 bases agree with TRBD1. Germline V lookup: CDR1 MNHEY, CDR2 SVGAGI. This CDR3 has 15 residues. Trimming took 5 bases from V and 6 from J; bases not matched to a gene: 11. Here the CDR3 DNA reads TGTGCCAGCAGTCGCCGGACAGGGGAGATGAGCGAGCAGTACGTC. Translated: CASSRRTGEMSEQYV.

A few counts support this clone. CDR3 in amino acids: CASSVMGSTEAFF. As DNA, the CDR3 is TGTGCCAGCAGCGTAATGGGTTCCACTGAAGCTTTCTTT. V is TRBV9 and J is TRBJ1-1; no clear D gene. The CDR3 consists of 13 residues. From germline, CDR1 is SGDLS and CDR2 YYNGEE. V lost 1 base and J lost 4, with 8 bases in between. The variable domain in full, with the rest retrieved from reference TRBV9 and TRBJ1-1, is DSGVTQTPKHLITATGQRVTLRCSPRSGDLSVYWYQQSLDQGLQFLIQYYNGEERAKGNILERFSAQQFPDLHSELNLSSLELGDSALYFCASSVMGSTEAFFGQGTRLTVV.

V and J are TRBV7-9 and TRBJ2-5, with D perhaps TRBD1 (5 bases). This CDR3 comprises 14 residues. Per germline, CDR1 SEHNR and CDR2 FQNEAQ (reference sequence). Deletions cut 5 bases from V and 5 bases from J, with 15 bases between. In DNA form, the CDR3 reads TGTGCCAGCAGCCGCATAGGGGCGGTGGAGACCCAGTACTTC. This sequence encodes CASSRIGAVETQYF.

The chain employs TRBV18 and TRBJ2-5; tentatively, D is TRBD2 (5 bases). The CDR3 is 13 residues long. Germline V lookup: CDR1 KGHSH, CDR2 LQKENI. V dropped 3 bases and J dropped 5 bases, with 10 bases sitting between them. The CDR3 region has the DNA TGTGCCAGCTCACCCCACCGAGGGGAGACCCAGTACTTC. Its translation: CASSPHRGETQYF. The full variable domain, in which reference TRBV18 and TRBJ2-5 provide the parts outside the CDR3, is NAGVMQNPRHLVRRRGQEARLRCSPMKGHSHVYWYRQLPEEGLKFMVYLQKENIIDESGMPKERFSAEFPKEGPSILRIQQVVRGDSAAYFCASSPHRGETQYFGPGTRLLVL.

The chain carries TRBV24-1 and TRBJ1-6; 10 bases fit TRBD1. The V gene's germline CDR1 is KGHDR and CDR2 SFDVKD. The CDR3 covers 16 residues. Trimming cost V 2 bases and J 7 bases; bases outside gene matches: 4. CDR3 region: CATSDSRTGGNSPLHF. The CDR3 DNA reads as TGTGCCACCAGTGATTCCCGGACAGGGGGAAATTCACCCCTCCACTTT.

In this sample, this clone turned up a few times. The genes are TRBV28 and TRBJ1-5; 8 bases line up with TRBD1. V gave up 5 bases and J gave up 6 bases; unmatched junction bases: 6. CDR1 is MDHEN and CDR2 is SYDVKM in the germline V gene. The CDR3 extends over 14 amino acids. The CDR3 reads CASSAGQGGQPQHF. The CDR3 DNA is TGTGCCAGCAGTGCCGGACAGGGCGGTCAGCCCCAGCATTTT.

CDR3 nucleotides: TGTGCCAGCAGCCAACCTCCCCAGGGGAACAATGAGCAGTTCTTC. Translated: CASSQPPQGNNEQFF. The chain links TRBV27 to TRBJ2-1, with D perhaps TRBD1 (6 bases). V was trimmed by 6 bases and J by 5 bases, leaving 17 bases between them. CDR3 length: 15 amino acids. Germline V gene data show CDR1 as MNHEY and CDR2 as SMNVEV (reference sequence).

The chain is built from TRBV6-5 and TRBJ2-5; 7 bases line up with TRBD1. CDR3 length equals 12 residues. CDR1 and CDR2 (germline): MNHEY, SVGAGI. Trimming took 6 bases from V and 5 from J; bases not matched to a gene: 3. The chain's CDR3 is CASRGQAETQYF. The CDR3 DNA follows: TGTGCCAGCAGAGGACAGGCGGAGACCCAGTACTTC.

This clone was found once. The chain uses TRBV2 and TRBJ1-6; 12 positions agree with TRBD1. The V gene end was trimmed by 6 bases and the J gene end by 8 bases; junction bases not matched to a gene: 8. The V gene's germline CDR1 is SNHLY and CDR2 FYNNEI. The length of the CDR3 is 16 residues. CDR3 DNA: TGTGCCAGCAGCATTGCGGGACAGGGGGCTCATTCACCCCTCCACTTT. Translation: CASSIAGQGAHSPLHF. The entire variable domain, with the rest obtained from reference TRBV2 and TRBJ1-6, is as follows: EPEVTQTPSHQVTQMGQEVILRCVPISNHLYFYWYRQILGQKVEFLVSFYNNEISEKSEIFDDQFSVERPDGSNFTLKIRSTKLEDSAMYFCASSIAGQGAHSPLHFGNGTRLTVT.

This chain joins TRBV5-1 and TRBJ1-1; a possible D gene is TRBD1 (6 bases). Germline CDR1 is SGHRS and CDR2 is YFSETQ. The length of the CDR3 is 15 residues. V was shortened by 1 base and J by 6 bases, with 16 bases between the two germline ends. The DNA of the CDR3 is TGCGCCAGCAGCTTGTCCAGAACAGGGATTCCTGAAGCTTTCTTT. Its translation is CASSLSRTGIPEAFF.

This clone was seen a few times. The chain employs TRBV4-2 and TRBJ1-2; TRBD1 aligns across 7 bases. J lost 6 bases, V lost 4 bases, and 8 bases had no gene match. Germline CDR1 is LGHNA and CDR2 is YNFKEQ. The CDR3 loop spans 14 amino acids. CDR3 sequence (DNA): TGTGCCAGCAGCCGGTTACAGGGGAGGGATGGCTACACCTTC. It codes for CASSRLQGRDGYTF.

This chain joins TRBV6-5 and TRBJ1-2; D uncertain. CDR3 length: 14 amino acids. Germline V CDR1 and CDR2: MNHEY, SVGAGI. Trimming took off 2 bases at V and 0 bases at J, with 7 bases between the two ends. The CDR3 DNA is TGTGCCAGCAGTTACCAGACATCTAACTATGGCTACACCTTC. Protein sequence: CASSYQTSNYGYTF.

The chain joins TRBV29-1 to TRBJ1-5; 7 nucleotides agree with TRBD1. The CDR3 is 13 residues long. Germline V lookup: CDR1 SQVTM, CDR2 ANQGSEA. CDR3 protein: CAFCRGINQPQHF. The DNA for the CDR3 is TGCGCATTCTGCAGGGGGATCAATCAGCCCCAGCATTTT.

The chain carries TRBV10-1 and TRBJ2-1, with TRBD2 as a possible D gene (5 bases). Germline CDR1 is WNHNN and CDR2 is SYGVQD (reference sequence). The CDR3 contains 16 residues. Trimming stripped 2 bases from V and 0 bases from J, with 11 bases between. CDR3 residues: CASSERAGSSYNEQFF. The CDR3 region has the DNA TGCGCCAGCAGTGAGAGGGCGGGTAGCTCCTACAATGAGCAGTTCTTC.

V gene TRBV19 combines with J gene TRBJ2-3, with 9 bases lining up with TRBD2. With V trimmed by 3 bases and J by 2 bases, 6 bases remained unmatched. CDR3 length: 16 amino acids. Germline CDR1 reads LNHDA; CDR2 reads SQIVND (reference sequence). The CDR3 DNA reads TGTGCCAGTAGTATGGTGCGGGGGGGGTTCACAGATACGCAGTATTTT. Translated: CASSMVRGGFTDTQYF.

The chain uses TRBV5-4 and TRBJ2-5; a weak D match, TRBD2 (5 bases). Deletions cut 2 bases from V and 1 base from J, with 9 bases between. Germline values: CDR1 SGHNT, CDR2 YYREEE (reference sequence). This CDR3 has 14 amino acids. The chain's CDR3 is CASSFHGVQETQYF. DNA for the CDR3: TGTGCCAGCAGCTTTCACGGGGTCCAAGAGACCCAGTACTTC.

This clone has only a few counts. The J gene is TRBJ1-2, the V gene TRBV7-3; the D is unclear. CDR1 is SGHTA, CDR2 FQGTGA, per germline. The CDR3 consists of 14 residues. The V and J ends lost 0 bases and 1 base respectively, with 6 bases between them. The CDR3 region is CASSLTGSNYGYTF. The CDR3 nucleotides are TGTGCCAGCAGCTTAACGGGTAGTAACTATGGCTACACCTTC.

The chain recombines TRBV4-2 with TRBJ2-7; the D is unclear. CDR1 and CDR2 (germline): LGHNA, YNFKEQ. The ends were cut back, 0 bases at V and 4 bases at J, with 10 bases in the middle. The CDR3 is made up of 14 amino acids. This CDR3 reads CASSQELEQYEQYV. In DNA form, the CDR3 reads TGTGCCAGCAGCCAAGAACTTGAGCAGTACGAGCAGTACGTC.

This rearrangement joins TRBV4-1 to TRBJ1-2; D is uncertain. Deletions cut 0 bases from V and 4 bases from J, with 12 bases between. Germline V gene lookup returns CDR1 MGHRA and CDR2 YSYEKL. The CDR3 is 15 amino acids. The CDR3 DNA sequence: TGCGCCAGCAGCCAAGATGACTGGGCCGCCTATGGCTACACCTTC. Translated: CASSQDDWAAYGYTF.

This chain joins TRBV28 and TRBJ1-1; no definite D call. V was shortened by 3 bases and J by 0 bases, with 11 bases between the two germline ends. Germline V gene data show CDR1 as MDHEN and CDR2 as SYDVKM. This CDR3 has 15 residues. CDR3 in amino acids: CASSFFHKMNTEAFF. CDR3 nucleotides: TGTGCCAGCAGTTTTTTCCACAAGATGAACACTGAAGCTTTCTTT.

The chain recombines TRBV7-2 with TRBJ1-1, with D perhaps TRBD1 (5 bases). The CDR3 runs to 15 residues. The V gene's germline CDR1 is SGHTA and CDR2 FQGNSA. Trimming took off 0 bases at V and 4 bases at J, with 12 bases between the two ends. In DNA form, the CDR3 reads TGTGCCAGCAGCTTAGCGCCCTTCGGGGGCACTGAAGCTTTCTTT. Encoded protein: CASSLAPFGGTEAFF.